These T cell receptor beta chains were read from a single sample in a study of CXCR3-negative and CXCR3-positive naive CD8 T cells. TCRdb processed the 5' RACE reads again and assigns one entry to each CDR3 protein, with no DNA. The record lists around 4,700 distinct CDR3 sequences, of which the ten most abundant hold 2.5%. Sequenced sample: naive CXCR3+ CD8+ T cells from blood. The receptors originated from a human donor in good health. Some clones in this sample may be carry-over from other donors' samples. Both conserved end residues are part of each CDR3. The size field is filled for only some rows; it gives once, few, many or a size class.

cdr3_aa j_call clone_size v_call
CASRGQGSYEQYF TRBJ2-7 NA TRBV3-1
CASSPGLMGMNTEAFF TRBJ1-1 medium-sized TRBV5-1
CASSFGTGNEQFF TRBJ2-1 NA TRBV12-3/TRBV12-4
CASSLAGSWFF TRBJ2-1 medium-sized TRBV7-9
CASSLTGGNTEAFF TRBJ1-1 NA TRBV28
CSVPPGTGAEAFF TRBJ1-1 NA TRBV29-1
CASSTVLAGVVSPYEQYF TRBJ2-7 NA TRBV6-2/TRBV6-3
CASSQGGRLDTEAFF TRBJ1-1 medium-sized TRBV4-1
CASSQDVGLANEQFF TRBJ2-1 medium-sized TRBV3-1
CASSDLQGGVLEQFF TRBJ2-1 NA TRBV10-1
CSVDDLGQGPQETQYF TRBJ2-5 NA TRBV29-1
CASRPGLGYEQYF TRBJ2-7 medium-sized TRBV28
CASSRTRKTDTQYF TRBJ2-3 medium-sized TRBV12-3/TRBV12-4
CASSEFTSGSTDTQYF TRBJ2-3 NA TRBV25-1
CSVRASGAYNEQFF TRBJ2-1 medium-sized TRBV29-1
CASSFRSLNTEAFF TRBJ1-1 NA TRBV5-1
CASSPRSEQFF TRBJ2-1 NA TRBV28
CATRSYNEQFF TRBJ2-1 NA TRBV19
CSVEDQQGRYGGYTF TRBJ1-2 NA TRBV29-1
CSVARAGTHLSSYNEQFF TRBJ2-1 medium-sized TRBV29-1
CASSLNWGQGYTF TRBJ1-2 medium-sized TRBV28
CSVEGVTSGRSDTQYF TRBJ2-3 NA TRBV29-1
CASSQEQGSYEQYF TRBJ2-7 NA TRBV3-1
CASSPTGGWGNQPQHF TRBJ1-5 NA TRBV7-9
CASSSSGTSYNEQFF TRBJ2-1 medium-sized TRBV4-3
CASSPGQGMYEQYF TRBJ2-7 NA TRBV5-1